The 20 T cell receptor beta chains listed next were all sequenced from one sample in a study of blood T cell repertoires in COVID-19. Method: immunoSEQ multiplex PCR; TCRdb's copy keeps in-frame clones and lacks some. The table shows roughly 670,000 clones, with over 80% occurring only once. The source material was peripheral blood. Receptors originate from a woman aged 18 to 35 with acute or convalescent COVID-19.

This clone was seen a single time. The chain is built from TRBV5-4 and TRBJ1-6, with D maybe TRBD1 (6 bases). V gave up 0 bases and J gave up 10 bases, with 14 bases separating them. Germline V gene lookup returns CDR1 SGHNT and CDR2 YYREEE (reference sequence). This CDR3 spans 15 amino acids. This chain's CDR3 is CASSLDPGVSSPLHF. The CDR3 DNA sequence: TGTGCCAGCAGCTTGGACCCAGGGGTATCCTCACCCCTCCACTTT.

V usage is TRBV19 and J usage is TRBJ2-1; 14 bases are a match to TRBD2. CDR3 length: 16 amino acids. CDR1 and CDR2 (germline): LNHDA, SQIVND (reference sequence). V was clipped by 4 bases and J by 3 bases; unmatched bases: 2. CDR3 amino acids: CASSRTSGGYYNEQFF. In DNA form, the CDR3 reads TGTGCCAGTAGTAGGACTAGCGGGGGGTACTACAATGAGCAGTTCTTC.

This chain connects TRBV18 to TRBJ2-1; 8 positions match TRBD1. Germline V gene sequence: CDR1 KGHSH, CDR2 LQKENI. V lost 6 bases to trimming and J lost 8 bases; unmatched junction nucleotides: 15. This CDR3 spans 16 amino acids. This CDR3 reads CASSSGGRGRRDEQFF. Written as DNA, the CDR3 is TGTGCCAGCTCGTCAGGGGGCCGCGGTCGGCGAGATGAGCAGTTCTTC.

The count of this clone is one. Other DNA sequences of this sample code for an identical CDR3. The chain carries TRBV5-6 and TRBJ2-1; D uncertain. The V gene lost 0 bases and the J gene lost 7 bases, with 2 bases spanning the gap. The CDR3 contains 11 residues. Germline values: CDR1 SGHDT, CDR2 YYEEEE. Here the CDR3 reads CASSLANEQFF. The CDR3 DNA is TGTGCCAGCAGCTTGGCGAATGAGCAGTTCTTC.

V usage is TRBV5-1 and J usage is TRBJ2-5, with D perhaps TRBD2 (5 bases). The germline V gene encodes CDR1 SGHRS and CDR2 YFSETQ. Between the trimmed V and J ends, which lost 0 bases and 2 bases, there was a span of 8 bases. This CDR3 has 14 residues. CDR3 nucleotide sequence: TGCGCCAGCAGCTTGGCGGGGTATCAAGAGACCCAGTACTTC. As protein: CASSLAGYQETQYF.

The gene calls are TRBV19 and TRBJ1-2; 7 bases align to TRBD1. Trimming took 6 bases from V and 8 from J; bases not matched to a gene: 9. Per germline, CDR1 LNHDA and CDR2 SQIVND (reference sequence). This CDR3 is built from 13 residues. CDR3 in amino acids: CASSPDRAGGYTF. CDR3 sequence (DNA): TGTGCCAGTAGCCCCGACAGGGCTGGGGGCTACACCTTC.

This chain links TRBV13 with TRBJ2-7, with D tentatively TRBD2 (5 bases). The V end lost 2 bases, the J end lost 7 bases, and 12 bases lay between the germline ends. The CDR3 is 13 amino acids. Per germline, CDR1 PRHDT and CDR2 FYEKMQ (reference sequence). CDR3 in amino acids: CASSLLGVGEQYF. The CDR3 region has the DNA TGTGCCAGCAGCTTACTCGGGGTTGGGGAGCAGTACTTC.

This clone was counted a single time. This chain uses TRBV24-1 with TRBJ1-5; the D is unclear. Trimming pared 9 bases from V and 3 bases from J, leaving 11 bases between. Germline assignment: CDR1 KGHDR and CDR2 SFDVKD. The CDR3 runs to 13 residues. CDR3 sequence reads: CATDGGTNQPQHF. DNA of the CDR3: TGTGCCACCGACGGCGGTACCAATCAGCCCCAGCATTTT.

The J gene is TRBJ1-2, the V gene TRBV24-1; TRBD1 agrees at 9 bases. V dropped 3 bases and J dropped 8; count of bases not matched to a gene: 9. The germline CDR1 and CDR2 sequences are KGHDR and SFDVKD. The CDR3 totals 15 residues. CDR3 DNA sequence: TGTGCCACCAGTGATATGGGGACAGGGTTCGGCGGCTACACCTTC. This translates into CATSDMGTGFGGYTF.

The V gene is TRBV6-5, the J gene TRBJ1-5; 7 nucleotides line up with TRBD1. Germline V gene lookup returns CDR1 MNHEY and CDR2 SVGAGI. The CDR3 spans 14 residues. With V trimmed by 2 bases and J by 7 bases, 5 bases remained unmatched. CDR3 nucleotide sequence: TGTGCCAGCAGTTACGGTCAGGGGGGACAGCCCCAGCATTTT. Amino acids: CASSYGQGGQPQHF.

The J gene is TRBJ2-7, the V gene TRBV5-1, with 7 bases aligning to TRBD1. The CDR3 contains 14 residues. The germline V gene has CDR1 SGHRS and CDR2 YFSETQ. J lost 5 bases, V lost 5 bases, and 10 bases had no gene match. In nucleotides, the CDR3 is TGCGCCAGCAGTGAGGGACAGTCGTGGGACGAGCAGTACTTC. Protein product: CASSEGQSWDEQYF.

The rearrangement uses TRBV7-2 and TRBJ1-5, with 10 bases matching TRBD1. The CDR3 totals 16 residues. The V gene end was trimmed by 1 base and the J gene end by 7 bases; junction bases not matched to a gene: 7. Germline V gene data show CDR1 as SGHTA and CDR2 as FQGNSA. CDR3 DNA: TGTGCCAGCAGCTTAGTTCGACAGGGGGCAGGACAGCCCCAGCATTTT. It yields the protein CASSLVRQGAGQPQHF.

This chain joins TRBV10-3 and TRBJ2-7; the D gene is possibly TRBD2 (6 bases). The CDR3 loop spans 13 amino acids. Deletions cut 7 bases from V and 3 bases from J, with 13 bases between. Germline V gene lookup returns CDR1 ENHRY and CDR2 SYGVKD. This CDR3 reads CAITSRGFYEQYF. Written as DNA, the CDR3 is TGTGCCATCACATCCCGGGGGTTCTACGAGCAGTACTTC.

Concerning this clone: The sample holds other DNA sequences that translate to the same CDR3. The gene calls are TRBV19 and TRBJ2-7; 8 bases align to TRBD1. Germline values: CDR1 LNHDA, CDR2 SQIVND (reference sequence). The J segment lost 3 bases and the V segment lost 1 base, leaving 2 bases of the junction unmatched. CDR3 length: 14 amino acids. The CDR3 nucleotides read TGTGCCAGTAGTATAGGACAGGGGTACTACGAGCAGTACTTC. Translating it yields CASSIGQGYYEQYF. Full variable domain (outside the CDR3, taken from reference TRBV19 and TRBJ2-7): DGGITQSPKYLFRKEGQNVTLSCEQNLNHDAMYWYRQDPGQGLRLIYYSQIVNDFQKGDIAEGYSVSREKKESFPLTVTSAQKNPTAFYLCASSIGQGYYEQYFGPGTRLTVT.

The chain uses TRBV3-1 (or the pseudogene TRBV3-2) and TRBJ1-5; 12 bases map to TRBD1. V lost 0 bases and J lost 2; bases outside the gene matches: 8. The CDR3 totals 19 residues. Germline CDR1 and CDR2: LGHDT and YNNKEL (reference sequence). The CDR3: CASSQDIGTGGHGNQPQHF. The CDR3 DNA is TGTGCCAGCAGCCAAGATATCGGGACAGGGGGCCATGGCAATCAGCCCCAGCATTTT.

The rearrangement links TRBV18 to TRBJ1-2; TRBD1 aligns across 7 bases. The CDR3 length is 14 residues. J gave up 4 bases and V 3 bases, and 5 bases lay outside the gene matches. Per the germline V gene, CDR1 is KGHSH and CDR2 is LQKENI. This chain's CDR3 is CASSPDRVGYGYTF. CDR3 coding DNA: TGTGCCAGCTCACCCGACAGGGTTGGCTATGGCTACACCTTC.

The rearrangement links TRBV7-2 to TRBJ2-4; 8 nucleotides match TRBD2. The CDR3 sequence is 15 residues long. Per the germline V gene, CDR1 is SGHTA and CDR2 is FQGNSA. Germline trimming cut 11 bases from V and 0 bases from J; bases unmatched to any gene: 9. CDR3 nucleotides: TGTGCCGGGTCCCCGGGAGGGTTAGCCAAAAACATTCAGTACTTC. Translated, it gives CAGSPGGLAKNIQYF.

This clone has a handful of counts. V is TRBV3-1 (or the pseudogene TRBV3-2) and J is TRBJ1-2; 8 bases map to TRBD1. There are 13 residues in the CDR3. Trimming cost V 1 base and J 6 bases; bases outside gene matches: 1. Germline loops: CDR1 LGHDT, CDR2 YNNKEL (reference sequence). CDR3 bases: TGTGCCAGCAGCCAAGGGACAGGGAATGGCTACACCTTC. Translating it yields CASSQGTGNGYTF.

Here the CDR3 DNA reads TGTGCCAGCAGCCAAGATCGGGGTAACAGTTACTATGGCTACACCTTC. Protein: CASSQDRGNSYYGYTF. The gene calls are TRBV4-2 and TRBJ1-2; D remains ambiguous. Germline V gene lookup returns CDR1 LGHNA and CDR2 YNFKEQ. This CDR3 spans 16 amino acids. V was pared by 0 bases and J by 3 bases, with 14 bases between.

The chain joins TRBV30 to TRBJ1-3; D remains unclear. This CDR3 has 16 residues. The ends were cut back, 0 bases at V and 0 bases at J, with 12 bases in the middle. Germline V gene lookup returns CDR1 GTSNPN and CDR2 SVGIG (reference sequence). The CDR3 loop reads CAWSVLGSPSGNTIYF. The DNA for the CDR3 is TGTGCCTGGAGTGTATTGGGCTCACCCTCTGGAAACACCATATATTTT.